The 8 T cell receptor beta chains in this list originate from one sample, sequenced in a study of blood T cell repertoires in COVID-19. Clones were sequenced by immunoSEQ multiplex PCR, and TCRdb holds only the in-frame ones, with some missing. The sample shows about 330,000 clones, approximately 90% of them seen only once. The sample consisted of peripheral blood. The receptors were gathered from a woman between 45 and 65 years old with active or convalescent COVID-19.

The gene calls are TRBV6-6 and TRBJ1-3; TRBD1 aligns across 10 bases. Germline CDR1 is MNHNY and CDR2 is SVGAGI (reference sequence). The CDR3 has 15 amino acids. V was pared by 6 bases and J by 3 bases, with 5 bases of the junction left unmatched. Written as DNA, the CDR3 is TGTGCCAGCAGATCTGACAGGGGGCTTGGAAACACCATATATTTT. Protein product: CASRSDRGLGNTIYF.

V usage is TRBV7-2 and J usage is TRBJ2-3, with 10 bases matching TRBD2. CDR1 is SGHTA, CDR2 FQGNSA, per germline. The CDR3 extends over 17 amino acids. The V gene end was trimmed by 7 bases and the J gene end by 1 base; junction bases not matched to a gene: 11. The CDR3: CASKVSGGPLRTDTQYF. Written as DNA, the CDR3 is TGTGCCAGCAAGGTTAGCGGGGGGCCTTTACGCACAGATACGCAGTATTTT.

The chain combines TRBV19 with TRBJ1-5; D possibly corresponds to TRBD1 (5 bases). The CDR3 sequence is 15 residues long. Trimming stripped 4 bases from V and 3 bases from J, with 13 bases between. CDR1 and CDR2 from the germline V gene are LNHDA and SQIVND (reference sequence). The CDR3 here is CASSKFQTVNQPQHF. CDR3 nucleotide sequence: TGTGCCAGTAGTAAATTTCAGACAGTCAATCAGCCCCAGCATTTT.

This rearrangement joins TRBV19 to TRBJ2-1; 8 bases fit TRBD1. Unmatched junction bases numbered 7, after V lost 7 bases and J lost 8 bases. Germline V gene data show CDR1 as LNHDA and CDR2 as SQIVND (reference sequence). The CDR3 length is 13 residues. CDR3 sequence: CASTPGGRDEQFF. DNA for the CDR3: TGTGCCAGTACTCCAGGGGGCCGAGATGAGCAGTTCTTC.

This clone has more than one count but fewer than ten. The chain couples TRBV14 to TRBJ1-2; D ambiguous. Germline CDR1 reads SGHDN; CDR2 reads FVKESK. The CDR3 is 16 residues long. The V gene lost 4 bases and the J gene lost 8 bases, with 23 bases spanning the gap. CDR3 in amino acids: CASSPGVTRASEGYTF. CDR3 nucleotide sequence: TGTGCCAGCAGCCCAGGCGTTACGAGGGCAAGTGAAGGCTACACCTTC.

V is TRBV30 and J is TRBJ2-7, with TRBD1 matching over 9 bases. V dropped 7 bases and J dropped 5; count of bases not matched to a gene: 12. This CDR3 contains 14 residues. Germline lookup yields CDR1 GTSNPN and CDR2 SVGIG (reference sequence). Written as DNA, the CDR3 is TGTGCCTTCAGTGGAGGGGGACAGGGTCACGAGCAGTACTTC. Its protein is CAFSGGGQGHEQYF.

The chain employs TRBV11-3 and TRBJ2-1; 7 nucleotides line up with TRBD2. This CDR3 has 16 amino acids. From germline, CDR1 is SGHNT and CDR2 YENEEA. The ends lost 4 bases at V and 2 bases at J; junction bases unmatched: 8. This CDR3 reads CASSSSWREPYNEQFF. CDR3 DNA sequence: TGTGCCAGCAGCTCGAGCTGGCGGGAGCCCTACAATGAGCAGTTCTTC.

V and J are TRBV11-2 and TRBJ1-5, with TRBD1 matching over 10 bases. Germline V gives CDR1 SGHAT, CDR2 FQNNGV. The CDR3 contains 16 residues. Trimming cost V 5 bases and J 6 bases; bases outside gene matches: 10. The CDR3 loop is CASSPTTGGKGQPQHF. The CDR3 coding sequence is TGTGCCAGCAGCCCAACGACAGGGGGCAAGGGTCAGCCCCAGCATTTT.